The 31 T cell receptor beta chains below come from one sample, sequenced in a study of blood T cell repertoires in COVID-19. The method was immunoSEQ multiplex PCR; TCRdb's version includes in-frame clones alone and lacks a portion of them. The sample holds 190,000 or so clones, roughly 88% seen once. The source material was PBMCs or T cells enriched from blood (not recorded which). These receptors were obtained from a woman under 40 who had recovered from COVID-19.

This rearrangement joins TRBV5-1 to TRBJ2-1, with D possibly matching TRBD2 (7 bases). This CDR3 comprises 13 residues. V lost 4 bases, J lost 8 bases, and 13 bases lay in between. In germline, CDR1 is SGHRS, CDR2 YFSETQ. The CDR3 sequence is CASSPRGADEQFF. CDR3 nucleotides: TGCGCCAGCAGCCCACGGGGGGCGGATGAGCAGTTCTTC.

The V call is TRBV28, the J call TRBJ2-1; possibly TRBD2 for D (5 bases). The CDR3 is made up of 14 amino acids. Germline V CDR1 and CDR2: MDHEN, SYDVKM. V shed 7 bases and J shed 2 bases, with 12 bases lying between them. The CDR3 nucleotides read TGTGCCAGCACAGGACTGCTGACCTACAATGAGCAGTTCTTC. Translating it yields CASTGLLTYNEQFF.

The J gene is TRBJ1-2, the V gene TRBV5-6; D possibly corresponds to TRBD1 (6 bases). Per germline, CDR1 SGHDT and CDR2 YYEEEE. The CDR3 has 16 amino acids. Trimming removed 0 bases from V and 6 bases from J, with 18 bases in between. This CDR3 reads CASSLEMYRDLHGYTF. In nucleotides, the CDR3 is TGTGCCAGCAGCTTGGAAATGTACAGGGACCTACATGGCTACACCTTC. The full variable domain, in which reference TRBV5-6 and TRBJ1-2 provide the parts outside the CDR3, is DAGVTQSPTHLIKTRGQQVTLRCSPKSGHDTVSWYQQALGQGPQFIFQYYEEEERQRGNFPDRFSGHQFPNYSSELNVNALLLGDSALYLCASSLEMYRDLHGYTFGSGTRLTVV.

The CDR3 loop reads CAARDVRGRTDTQYF. CDR3 DNA: TGTGCCGCTCGTGATGTGCGGGGACGCACAGATACGCAGTATTTT. This chain uses TRBV10-3 with TRBJ2-3, with D perhaps TRBD2 (6 bases). CDR1 and CDR2 from the germline V gene are ENHRY and SYGVKD. The CDR3 consists of 15 residues. The V end was cut by 11 bases, the J end by 1 base, with 19 bases between.

CDR3 protein: CASRGGLSGDTQYF. The DNA of the CDR3 is TGTGCCAGCAGGGGAGGGTTATCGGGAGATACGCAGTATTTT. The chain joins TRBV2 to TRBJ2-3; the match to TRBD2 covers 7 bases. V shed 6 bases and J 5 bases; nucleotides not matched to a gene: 8. Germline CDR1 and CDR2: SNHLY and FYNNEI. The CDR3 covers 14 residues.

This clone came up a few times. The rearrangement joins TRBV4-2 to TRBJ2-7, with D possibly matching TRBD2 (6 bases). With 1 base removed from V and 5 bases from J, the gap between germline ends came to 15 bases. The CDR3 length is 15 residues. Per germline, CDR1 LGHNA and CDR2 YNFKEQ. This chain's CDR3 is CASSQAPGDRDEQYF. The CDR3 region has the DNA TGTGCCAGCAGCCAAGCGCCGGGAGATCGAGACGAGCAGTACTTC.

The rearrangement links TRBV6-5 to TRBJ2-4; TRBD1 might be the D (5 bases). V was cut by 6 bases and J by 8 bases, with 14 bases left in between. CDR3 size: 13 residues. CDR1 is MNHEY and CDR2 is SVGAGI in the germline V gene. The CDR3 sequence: CASRLQGADIQYF. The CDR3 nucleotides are TGTGCCAGCAGACTGCAGGGCGCGGACATTCAGTACTTC.

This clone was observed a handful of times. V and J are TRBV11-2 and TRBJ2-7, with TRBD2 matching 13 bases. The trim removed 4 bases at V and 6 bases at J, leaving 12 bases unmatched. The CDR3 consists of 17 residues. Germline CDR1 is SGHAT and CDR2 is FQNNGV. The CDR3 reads CASSWGTSGKSWGEQYF. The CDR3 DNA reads TGTGCCAGCAGCTGGGGGACTAGCGGGAAATCTTGGGGCGAGCAGTACTTC.

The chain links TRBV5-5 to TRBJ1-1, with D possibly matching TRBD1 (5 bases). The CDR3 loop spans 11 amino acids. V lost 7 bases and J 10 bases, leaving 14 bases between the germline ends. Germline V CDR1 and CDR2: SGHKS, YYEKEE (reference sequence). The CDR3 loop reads CASRIAGGAFF. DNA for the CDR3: TGTGCCAGCCGCATCGCCGGGGGAGCTTTCTTT.

The DNA of the CDR3 is TGTGCCAGCAGTCCAGGGAGTGGACAGGGGGTTTATGGCTACACCTTC. It encodes CASSPGSGQGVYGYTF. J is TRBJ1-2 and V is TRBV2, with 10 bases aligning to TRBD1. J gave up 5 bases and V 5 bases, and 11 bases lay outside the gene matches. The CDR3 totals 16 residues. Germline V lookup: CDR1 SNHLY, CDR2 FYNNEI.

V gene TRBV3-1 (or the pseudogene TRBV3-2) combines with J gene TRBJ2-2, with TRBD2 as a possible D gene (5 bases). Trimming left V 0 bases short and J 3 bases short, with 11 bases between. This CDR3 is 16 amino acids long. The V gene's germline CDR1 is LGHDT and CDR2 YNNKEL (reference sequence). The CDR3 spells CASSQESREHTGELFF. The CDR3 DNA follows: TGTGCCAGCAGCCAAGAGAGTCGGGAACACACCGGGGAGCTGTTTTTT.

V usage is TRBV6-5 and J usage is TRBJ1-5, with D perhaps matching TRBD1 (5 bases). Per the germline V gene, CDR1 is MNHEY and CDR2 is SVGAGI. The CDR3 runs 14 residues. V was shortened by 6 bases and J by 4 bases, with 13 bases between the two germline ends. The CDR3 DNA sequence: TGTGCCAGCAGGGGCGGGGGGGAGAATCAGCCCCAGCATTTT. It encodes CASRGGGENQPQHF.

This CDR3 reads CASMGSGTQYF. In nucleotides, the CDR3 is TGTGCCAGCATGGGTAGCGGGACCCAGTACTTC. V is TRBV3-1 (or the pseudogene TRBV3-2) and J is TRBJ2-5; possible D gene TRBD2, 6 bases. V lost 7 bases, J lost 7 bases, and 10 bases lay in between. This CDR3 comprises 11 residues. Per germline, CDR1 LGHDT and CDR2 YNNKEL (reference sequence).

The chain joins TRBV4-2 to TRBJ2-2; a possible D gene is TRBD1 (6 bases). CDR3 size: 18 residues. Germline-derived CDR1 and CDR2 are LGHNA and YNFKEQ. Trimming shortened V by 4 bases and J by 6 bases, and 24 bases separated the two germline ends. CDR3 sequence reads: CASSRGPQGYDDPGELFF. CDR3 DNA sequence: TGTGCCAGCAGCCGAGGGCCACAGGGTTACGATGATCCCGGGGAGCTGTTTTTT.

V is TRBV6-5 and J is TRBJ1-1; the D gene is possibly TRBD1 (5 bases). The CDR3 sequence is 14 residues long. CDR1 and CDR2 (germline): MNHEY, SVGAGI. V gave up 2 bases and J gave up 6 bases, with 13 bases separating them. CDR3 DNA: TGTGCCAGCAGTTACGGGATGGGGGGGTCTGAAGCTTTCTTT. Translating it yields CASSYGMGGSEAFF.

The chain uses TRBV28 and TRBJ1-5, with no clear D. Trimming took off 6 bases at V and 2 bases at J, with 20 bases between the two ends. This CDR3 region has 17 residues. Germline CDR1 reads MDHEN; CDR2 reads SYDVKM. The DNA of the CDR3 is TGTGCCAGCAGCCGTCGAGGGCCGTGGGTAGGCAATCAGCCCCAGCATTTT. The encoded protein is CASSRRGPWVGNQPQHF.

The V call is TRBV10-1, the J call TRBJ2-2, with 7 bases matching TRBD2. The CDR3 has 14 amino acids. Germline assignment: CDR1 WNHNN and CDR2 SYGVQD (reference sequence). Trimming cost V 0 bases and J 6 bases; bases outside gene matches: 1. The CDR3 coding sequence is TGCGCCAGCAGTGAGTCGGGGGGGGCCGGGGAGCTGTTTTTT. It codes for CASSESGGAGELFF.

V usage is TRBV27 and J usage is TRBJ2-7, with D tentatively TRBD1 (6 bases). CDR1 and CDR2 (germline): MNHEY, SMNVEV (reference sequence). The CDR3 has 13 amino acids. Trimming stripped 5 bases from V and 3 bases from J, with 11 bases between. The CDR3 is CASSQGGNYEQYF. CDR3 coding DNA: TGTGCCAGCAGTCAAGGGGGAAACTACGAGCAGTACTTC.

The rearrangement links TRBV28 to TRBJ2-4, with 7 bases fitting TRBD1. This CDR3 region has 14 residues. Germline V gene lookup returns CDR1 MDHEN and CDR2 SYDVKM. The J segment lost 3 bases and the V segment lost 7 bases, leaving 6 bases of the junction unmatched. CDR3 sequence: CASISGTVKNIQYF. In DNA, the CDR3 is TGTGCCAGCATATCCGGGACAGTCAAAAACATTCAGTACTTC.

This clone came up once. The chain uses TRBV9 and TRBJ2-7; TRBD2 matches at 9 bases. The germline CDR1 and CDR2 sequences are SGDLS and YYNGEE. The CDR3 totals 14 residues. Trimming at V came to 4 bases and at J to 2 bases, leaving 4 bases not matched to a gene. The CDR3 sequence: CASSPRLAAYEQYF. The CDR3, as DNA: TGTGCCAGCAGCCCCCGACTAGCGGCCTACGAGCAGTACTTC.

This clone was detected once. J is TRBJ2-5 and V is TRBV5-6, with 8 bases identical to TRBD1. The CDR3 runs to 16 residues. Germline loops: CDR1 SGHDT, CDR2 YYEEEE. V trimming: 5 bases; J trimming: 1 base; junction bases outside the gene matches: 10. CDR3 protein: CASSSGLTGGQETQYF. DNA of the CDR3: TGTGCCAGCAGTTCGGGGTTAACAGGGGGCCAAGAGACCCAGTACTTC. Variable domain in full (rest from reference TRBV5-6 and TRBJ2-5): DAGVTQSPTHLIKTRGQQVTLRCSPKSGHDTVSWYQQALGQGPQFIFQYYEEEERQRGNFPDRFSGHQFPNYSSELNVNALLLGDSALYLCASSSGLTGGQETQYFGPGTRLLVL.

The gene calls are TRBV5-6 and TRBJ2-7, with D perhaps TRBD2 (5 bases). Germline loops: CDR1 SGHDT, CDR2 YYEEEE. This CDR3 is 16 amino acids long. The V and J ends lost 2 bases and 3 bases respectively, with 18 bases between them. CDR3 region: CASSFRSVGLRYEQYF. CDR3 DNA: TGTGCCAGCAGCTTTCGGTCCGTTGGACTCCGCTACGAGCAGTACTTC.

This CDR3 reads CASSETIAGGTPDTQYF. Here the CDR3 DNA reads TGCGCCAGCAGTGAGACCATAGCGGGAGGGACCCCAGATACGCAGTATTTT. V gene TRBV10-2 combines with J gene TRBJ2-3; the match to TRBD2 covers 11 bases. This CDR3 spans 17 amino acids. The trim removed 2 bases at V and 4 bases at J, leaving 8 bases unmatched. CDR1 is WSHSY and CDR2 is SAAADI in the germline V gene.

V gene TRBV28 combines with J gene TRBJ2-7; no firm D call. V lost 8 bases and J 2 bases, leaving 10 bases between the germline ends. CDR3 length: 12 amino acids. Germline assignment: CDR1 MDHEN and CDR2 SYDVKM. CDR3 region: CASDDKTYEQYF. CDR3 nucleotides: TGTGCCAGCGACGACAAAACCTACGAGCAGTACTTC. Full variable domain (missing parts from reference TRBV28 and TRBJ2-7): DVKVTQSSRYLVKRTGEKVFLECVQDMDHENMFWYRQDPGLGLRLIYFSYDVKMKEKGDIPEGYSVSREKKERFSLILESASTNQTSMYLCASDDKTYEQYFGPGTRLTVT.

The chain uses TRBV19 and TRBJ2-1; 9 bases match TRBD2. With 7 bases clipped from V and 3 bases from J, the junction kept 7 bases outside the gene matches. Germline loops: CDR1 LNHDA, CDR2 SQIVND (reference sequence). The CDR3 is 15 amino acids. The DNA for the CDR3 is TGTGCCAGTACCCCGGTTAGCGGGAGCTACAATGAGCAGTTCTTC. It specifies CASTPVSGSYNEQFF.

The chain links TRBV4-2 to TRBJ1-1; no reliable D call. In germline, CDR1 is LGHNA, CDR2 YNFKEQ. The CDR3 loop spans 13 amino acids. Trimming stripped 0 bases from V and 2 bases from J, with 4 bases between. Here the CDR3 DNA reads TGTGCCAGCAGCCAAGAGGCAAACACTGAAGCTTTCTTT. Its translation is CASSQEANTEAFF.

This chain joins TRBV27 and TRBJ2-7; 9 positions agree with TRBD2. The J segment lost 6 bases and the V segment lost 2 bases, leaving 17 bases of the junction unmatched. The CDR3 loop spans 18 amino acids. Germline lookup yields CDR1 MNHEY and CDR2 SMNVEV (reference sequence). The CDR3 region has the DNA TGTGCCAGCAGTTTACAACCCTCTTCCGGGACTAGCAGGGGCGAGCAGTACTTC. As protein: CASSLQPSSGTSRGEQYF.

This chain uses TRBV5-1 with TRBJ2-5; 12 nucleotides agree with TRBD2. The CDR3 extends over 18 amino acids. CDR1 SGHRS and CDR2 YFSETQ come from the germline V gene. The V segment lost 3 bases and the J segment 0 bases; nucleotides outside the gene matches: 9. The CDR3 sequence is CASSSRTSGTTYQETQYF. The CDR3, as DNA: TGCGCCAGCAGCTCCCGGACTAGCGGGACTACGTACCAAGAGACCCAGTACTTC. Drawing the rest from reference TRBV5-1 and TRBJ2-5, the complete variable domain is KAGVTQTPRYLIKTRGQQVTLSCSPISGHRSVSWYQQTPGQGLQFLFEYFSETQRNKGNFPGRFSGRQFSNSRSEMNVSTLELGDSALYLCASSSRTSGTTYQETQYFGPGTRLLVL.

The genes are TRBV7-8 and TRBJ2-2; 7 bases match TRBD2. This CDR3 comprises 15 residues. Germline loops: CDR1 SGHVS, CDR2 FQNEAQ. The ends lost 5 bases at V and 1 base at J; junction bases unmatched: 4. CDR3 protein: CASSLKRENTGELFF. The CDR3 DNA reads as TGTGCCAGCAGCCTGAAGCGGGAGAACACCGGGGAGCTGTTTTTT.

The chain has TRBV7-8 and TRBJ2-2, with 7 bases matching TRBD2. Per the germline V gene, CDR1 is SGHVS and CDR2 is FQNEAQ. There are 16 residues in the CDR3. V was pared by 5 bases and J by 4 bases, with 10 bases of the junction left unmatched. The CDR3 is CASSPASGGSTGELFF. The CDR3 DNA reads TGTGCCAGCAGCCCAGCCAGTGGCGGGAGCACCGGGGAGCTGTTTTTT.

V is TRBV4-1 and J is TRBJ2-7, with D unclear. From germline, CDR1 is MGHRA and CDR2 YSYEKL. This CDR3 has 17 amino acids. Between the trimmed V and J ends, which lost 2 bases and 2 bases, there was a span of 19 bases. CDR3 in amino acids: CASSQPDAAPSPYEQYF. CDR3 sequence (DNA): TGCGCCAGCAGCCAACCTGATGCGGCCCCATCCCCCTACGAGCAGTACTTC.